This T cell receptor beta chain was sequenced during a study of T cells in localized non-small cell lung cancer. Some clones are missing from TCRdb's copy, which holds only in-frame ones; the method was immunoSEQ multiplex PCR. The sample has about 82,000 clones; 60% to 85% are singletons. Points from the study as a whole: Of the tissues analyzed, uninvolved adjacent lung showed maximal T cell clonality, greater than tumor.

This clone occurred a few times. The antigen is undetermined. The CDR3 is 14 residues long. CDR1 and CDR2 from the germline V gene are PRHDT and FYEKMQ (reference sequence). The ends were cut back, 0 bases at V and 5 bases at J, with 10 bases in the middle. The chain combines TRBV13 with TRBJ1-2, with a weak D call TRBD1 (6 bases). This TCR derives from a man aged 35 to 69 with stage II squamous cell lung carcinoma. This specimen consisted of PBMCs, obtained before any cancer treatment. CDR3 amino acids: CASSLGVRGYGYTF. The CDR3 DNA sequence: TGTGCCAGCAGCTTAGGCGTCAGGGGATATGGCTACACCTTC.